Following are 16 T cell receptor beta chains from one sample sequenced in a study of cytomegalovirus exposure and HLA in healthy donors. Vbeta (60) and Jbeta (13) primers were used in the PCR. Data came from immunoSEQ multiplex PCR; TCRdb stores just in-frame clones and leaves some out. The data contain roughly 100,000 clones, 82% of them singletons. The specimen was PBMCs. All receptors come from a man between 45 and 60 years old in good health and CMV-seronegative.

J is TRBJ2-1 and V is TRBV29-1; D is possibly TRBD2 (5 bases). The CDR3 is 15 residues long. Trimming removed 3 bases from V and 0 bases from J, with 12 bases in between. From germline, CDR1 is SQVTM and CDR2 ANQGSEA. In DNA form, the CDR3 reads TGCAGCGTTGAGGTCCTAGGGAGCTCCTACAATGAGCAGTTCTTC. This sequence encodes CSVEVLGSSYNEQFF.

A few counts support this clone. The chain couples TRBV5-6 to TRBJ2-1, with 9 bases identical to TRBD2. The CDR3 runs 18 residues. Germline assignment: CDR1 SGHDT and CDR2 YYEEEE. The V segment lost 5 bases and the J segment 1 base; nucleotides outside the gene matches: 13. In DNA form, the CDR3 reads TGTGCCAGCAGTCTCCGTTGGGGAGCGGGGGGTTCCTACAATGAGCAGTTCTTC. Amino acid sequence: CASSLRWGAGGSYNEQFF.

This chain joins TRBV5-6 and TRBJ1-1, with TRBD1 as a possible D gene (5 bases). V lost 2 bases and J lost 12, with 11 bases in between. This CDR3 has 11 residues. The germline CDR1 and CDR2 sequences are SGHDT and YYEEEE. CDR3 DNA sequence: TGTGCCAGCAGCTTTTGGGGCTTGACTTTCTTT. Its translation is CASSFWGLTFF.

The V and J genes are TRBV5-4 and TRBJ2-1; possibly TRBD1 for D (6 bases). The CDR3 extends over 12 amino acids. Germline CDR1 is SGHNT and CDR2 is YYREEE (reference sequence). The V gene lost 2 bases and the J gene lost 7 bases, with 7 bases spanning the gap. CDR3 amino acids: CASSFRGNEQFF. CDR3 DNA sequence: TGTGCCAGCAGCTTCAGGGGTAATGAGCAGTTCTTC.

The chain combines TRBV14 with TRBJ1-2, with unresolved D. Germline CDR1 SGHDN, CDR2 FVKESK. V dropped 0 bases and J dropped 4 bases, with 6 bases sitting between them. The CDR3 contains 13 residues. Here the CDR3 DNA reads TGTGCCAGCAGCCAAGAAATAGCCTATGGCTACACCTTC. Translated: CASSQEIAYGYTF. Together with reference TRBV14 and TRBJ1-2, the CDR3 gives the full variable domain: EAGVTQFPSHSVIEKGQTVTLRCDPISGHDNLYWYRRVMGKEIKFLLHFVKESKQDESGMPNNRFLAERTGGTYSTLKVQPAELEDSGVYFCASSQEIAYGYTFGSGTRLTVV.

The chain has TRBV2 and TRBJ1-2; D gene uncertain. This CDR3 has 13 amino acids. CDR1 and CDR2 (germline): SNHLY, FYNNEI. With 4 bases removed from V and 8 bases from J, the gap between germline ends came to 14 bases. The CDR3 protein is CASSGESGRGYTF. As DNA, the CDR3 is TGTGCCAGCAGTGGGGAGAGCGGGAGAGGCTACACCTTC.

The chain has TRBV6-6 and TRBJ1-2; 8 bases are shared with TRBD1. CDR3 length: 14 amino acids. Germline V gene sequence: CDR1 MNHNY, CDR2 SVGAGI (reference sequence). The V gene end was trimmed by 2 bases and the J gene end by 6 bases; junction bases not matched to a gene: 5. CDR3 DNA sequence: TGTGCCAGCAGTTACGACAGGGGTCTAAATGGCTACACCTTC. Its protein product is CASSYDRGLNGYTF.

This clone was observed a handful of times. J is TRBJ2-2 and V is TRBV11-2; D unclear. V was trimmed by 2 bases and J by 5 bases, leaving 12 bases between them. This CDR3 comprises 15 residues. Germline CDR1 reads SGHAT; CDR2 reads FQNNGV. The CDR3 reads CASSLSGGWTGELFF. The CDR3 DNA reads as TGTGCCAGCAGCTTATCTGGCGGCTGGACCGGGGAGCTGTTTTTT.

This chain links TRBV4-1 with TRBJ1-3, with D hard to call. The CDR3 covers 16 residues. In germline, CDR1 is MGHRA, CDR2 YSYEKL. V gave up 1 base and J gave up 4 bases, with 14 bases separating them. For the CDR3, the DNA is TGCGCCAGCAGCCAAGGGGCAGGCAGAAGGGGAAACACCATATATTTT. Protein: CASSQGAGRRGNTIYF.

This clone was observed a single time. CDR3 sequence (DNA): TGTGCCAGTAGTACCACCGCCTCAGGGGGCGAAGCTTTCTTT. It encodes CASSTTASGGEAFF. This chain links TRBV19 with TRBJ1-1, with 8 bases identical to TRBD1. The CDR3 loop spans 14 amino acids. V was pared by 4 bases and J by 8 bases, with 9 bases of the junction left unmatched. Germline loops: CDR1 LNHDA, CDR2 SQIVND (reference sequence). Using reference TRBV19 and TRBJ1-1 for the parts outside the CDR3, the full variable domain is DGGITQSPKYLFRKEGQNVTLSCEQNLNHDAMYWYRQDPGQGLRLIYYSQIVNDFQKGDIAEGYSVSREKKESFPLTVTSAQKNPTAFYLCASSTTASGGEAFFGQGTRLTVV.

V is TRBV7-2 and J is TRBJ1-6, with a weak D call TRBD1 (6 bases). This CDR3 contains 13 residues. Germline lookup yields CDR1 SGHTA and CDR2 FQGNSA. The V gene lost 5 bases and the J gene lost 11 bases, with 13 bases spanning the gap. The CDR3 loop reads CASSDSGATPLHF. DNA for the CDR3: TGTGCCAGCAGCGACTCAGGGGCTACACCCCTCCACTTT.

This clone has only a few counts. This rearrangement joins TRBV6-5 to TRBJ1-3; D call uncertain. The CDR3 is 16 amino acids. CDR1 is MNHEY, CDR2 SVGAGI, per germline. Trimming took off 3 bases at V and 4 bases at J, with 16 bases between the two ends. The CDR3 region has the DNA TGTGCCAGCAGTTATGGAGGCGCGGGGTCCGGAAACACCATATATTTT. Translating gives CASSYGGAGSGNTIYF.

This clone came up once. The chain combines TRBV9 with TRBJ2-7; TRBD1 is a possible D gene (5 bases). The CDR3 spans 16 residues. Germline V gene lookup returns CDR1 SGDLS and CDR2 YYNGEE. The V end lost 3 bases, the J end lost 0 bases, and 16 bases lay between the germline ends. The CDR3: CASSARVVSTSYEQYF. CDR3 nucleotides: TGTGCCAGCAGCGCCAGGGTGGTTAGCACCTCCTACGAGCAGTACTTC.

This clone occurred a few times. This chain's CDR3 is CASSDQAGIFTDTQYF. Written as DNA, the CDR3 is TGTGCCAGCAGCGACCAAGCGGGGATTTTCACAGATACGCAGTATTTT. The chain employs TRBV11-2 and TRBJ2-3; 7 nucleotides agree with TRBD2. V dropped 5 bases and J dropped 2; count of bases not matched to a gene: 10. Per the germline V gene, CDR1 is SGHAT and CDR2 is FQNNGV. This CDR3 contains 16 residues.

CDR3 sequence: CASSLRGQPTGNTIYF. The CDR3 DNA follows: TGTGCCAGCAGCTTACGAGGACAGCCTACAGGAAACACCATATATTTT. This chain uses TRBV5-6 with TRBJ1-3; D may be TRBD1 (6 bases). Germline assignment: CDR1 SGHDT and CDR2 YYEEEE. The CDR3 length is 16 residues. Trimming stripped 2 bases from V and 4 bases from J, with 16 bases between. Supplemented by reference TRBV5-6 and TRBJ1-3, the full variable domain reads DAGVTQSPTHLIKTRGQQVTLRCSPKSGHDTVSWYQQALGQGPQFIFQYYEEEERQRGNFPDRFSGHQFPNYSSELNVNALLLGDSALYLCASSLRGQPTGNTIYFGEGSWLTVV.

This clone was found once. The chain uses TRBV6-1 and TRBJ1-1; D may be TRBD1 (5 bases). The ends were cut back, 8 bases at V and 0 bases at J, with 16 bases in the middle. CDR1 MNHNS and CDR2 SASEGT come from the germline V gene. CDR3 size: 15 residues. The CDR3 here is CASGGGGSLNTEAFF. CDR3 nucleotide sequence: TGTGCCAGCGGTGGGGGGGGATCCTTGAACACTGAAGCTTTCTTT.